A selection of T cell receptor beta chains follows, all from one sample in a study of T cell changes during pregnancy in multiple sclerosis. Produced via immunoSEQ multiplex PCR; TCRdb's table is partial and in-frame only. This sample carries over 50,000 clones, around 92% of them seen once, and the ten largest clones take around 0.25%. The sequencing here drew on CD4+ T cells from peripheral blood mononuclear cells, taken in the third trimester of pregnancy. These receptors originate from a female donor with multiple sclerosis, enrolled in a pregnancy study. Each CDR3 is given with its conserved first and last residue. A D gene is named only where the DNA matches it firmly. Only part of the rows carry a size: once, few, many, or a class if the clone is expanded.

d_call j_call v_call clone_size cdr3_length cdr3_aa cdr3_nt
NA TRBJ1-1 TRBV18 NA 12 CASSGRNTEAFF TGTGCCAGCTCAGGGAGGAACACTGAAGCTTTCTTT
NA TRBJ1-4 TRBV6-6 NA 15 CASSYGGLINEKLFF TGTGCCAGCAGTTACGGGGGACTTATAAATGAAAAACTGTTTTTT
TRBD2 TRBJ2-3 TRBV18 NA 17 CASSSVPLAGVTDTQYF TGTGCCAGCTCATCCGTCCCACTAGCGGGGGTCACAGATACGCAGTATTTT
TRBD1 TRBJ1-2 TRBV19 NA 15 CASSDTGTGGFGYTF TGTGCCAGTAGTGACACCGGGACAGGGGGCTTTGGTTACACCTTC
TRBD1 TRBJ2-7 TRBV18 NA 18 CASSPNDRGLSGAYEQYF TGTGCCAGCTCGCCTAACGACAGGGGGCTCTCGGGGGCCTACGAGCAGTACTTC
NA TRBJ2-2 TRBV4-2 few 15 CASSPSDGGAGELFF TGTGCCAGCAGCCCCTCGGATGGGGGCGCCGGGGAGCTGTTTTTT
NA TRBJ1-1 TRBV5-1 NA 16 CASSLYSGSPNTEAFF TGCGCCAGCAGCTTATACTCCGGGTCCCCGAACACTGAAGCTTTCTTT
TRBD2 TRBJ2-3 TRBV5-1 NA 16 CASSGGLAGVRDTQYF TGCGCCAGCAGCGGCGGGCTAGCGGGAGTAAGGGATACGCAGTATTTT
TRBD2 TRBJ2-2 TRBV2 NA 16 CASSELAGAGTGELFF TGTGCCAGCAGTGAACTAGCGGGAGCGGGTACCGGGGAGCTGTTTTTT
TRBD2 TRBJ2-3 TRBV29-1 NA 15 CSVPRGVRSTDTQYF TGCAGCGTTCCCCGGGGGGTTCGGAGCACAGATACGCAGTATTTT
NA TRBJ2-1 TRBV6-4 once 13 CASSVNSYNEQFF TGTGCCAGCAGTGTAAACTCCTACAATGAGCAGTTCTTC
NA TRBJ2-7 TRBV5-4 NA 14 CASSLQGGSYEQYF TGTGCCAGCAGTTTACAGGGGGGGTCTTACGAGCAGTACTTC
TRBD1 TRBJ2-7 TRBV5-6 NA 16 CASSRPGTGEVYEQYF TGTGCCAGCAGCCGTCCCGGGACAGGGGAAGTCTACGAGCAGTACTTC
NA TRBJ2-2 TRBV5-1 few 15 CASSLSGRDTGELFF TGCGCCAGCAGCTTGTCAGGTCGAGACACCGGGGAGCTGTTTTTT
TRBD1 TRBJ1-1 TRBV4-1 few 16 CASSLRDRGMNTEAFF TGCGCCAGCAGCCTGCGGGACAGGGGAATGAACACTGAAGCTTTCTTT
TRBD2 TRBJ2-1 TRBV19 NA 17 CASSMGGAGALLNEQFF TGTGCCAGTAGTATGGGGGGAGCGGGGGCCCTCCTCAATGAGCAGTTCTTC
NA TRBJ2-5 TRBV5-4 NA 14 CASSTGLQGETQYF TGTGCCAGCAGCACGGGATTACAGGGCGAGACCCAGTACTTC
TRBD2 TRBJ2-1 TRBV28 NA 19 CASSFVGLAGRKGPSEQFF TGTGCCAGCAGTTTTGTGGGACTAGCGGGGAGGAAGGGGCCAAGTGAGCAGTTCTTC
NA TRBJ2-2 TRBV9 NA 13 CASSVGGSGELFF TGTGCCAGCAGCGTAGGAGGGTCCGGGGAGCTGTTTTTT
NA TRBJ2-5 TRBV7-2 NA 14 CASSLTGPQETQYF TGTGCCAGCAGCTTGACAGGTCCACAAGAGACCCAGTACTTC
NA TRBJ1-1 TRBV19 NA 13 CAPREGKDTEAFF TGTGCCCCGCGGGAGGGGAAGGACACTGAAGCTTTCTTT
TRBD2 TRBJ2-1 TRBV18 once 15 CASSPSGGSYNEQFF TGTGCCAGCTCACCTAGCGGGGGCTCCTACAATGAGCAGTTCTTC
NA TRBJ2-7 TRBV7-6 NA 16 CASSLQGTGANYEQYF TGTGCCAGCAGCTTGCAAGGTACAGGAGCCAACTACGAGCAGTACTTC
TRBD1 TRBJ1-3 TRBV6-6 NA 15 CASSYDRGPRNTIYF TGTGCCAGCAGTTACGACAGGGGGCCGCGAAACACCATATATTTT
TRBD1 TRBJ2-7 TRBV2 NA 15 CASSVVGQGSYEQYF TGTGCCAGCAGTGTGGTGGGACAGGGATCCTACGAGCAGTACTTC
NA TRBJ1-5 TRBV18 NA 15 CASSLTGHSNQPQHF TGTGCCAGCTCACTAACAGGGCATAGCAATCAGCCCCAGCATTTT
NA TRBJ2-3 TRBV9 NA 12 CASRQITDTQYF TGTGCCAGCAGACAGATCACAGATACGCAGTATTTT
NA TRBJ2-3 TRBV30 NA 14 CAWSRGLATDTQYF TGTGCCTGGAGTCGGGGACTCGCTACAGATACGCAGTATTTT
NA TRBJ2-4 TRBV19 NA 16 CASSPTTVLAKNIQYF TGTGCCAGTAGTCCAACGACAGTTCTAGCCAAAAACATTCAGTACTTC
NA TRBJ1-2 TRBV5-4 NA 13 CASSLNWNYGYTF TGTGCCAGCAGCCTAAACTGGAACTATGGCTACACCTTC
TRBD2 TRBJ2-3 TRBV7-2 NA 16 CASSLLAGGPPDTQYF TGTGCCAGCAGCTTATTAGCGGGGGGGCCGCCGGATACGCAGTATTTT
TRBD2 TRBJ2-3 TRBV5-4 NA 19 CASSLAGRRGESSTDTQYF TGTGCCAGCAGCTTGGCCGGGAGGCGGGGAGAATCTAGCACAGATACGCAGTATTTT
TRBD1 TRBJ2-1 TRBV27 NA 15 CASSSPGQGSNEQFF TGTGCCAGCAGTTCTCCGGGACAGGGGTCGAATGAGCAGTTCTTC
TRBD1 TRBJ1-5 TRBV5-6 NA 15 CASSSTDRAHQPQHF TGTGCCAGCAGCTCAACTGACAGGGCCCATCAGCCCCAGCATTTT
TRBD1 TRBJ1-2 TRBV7-9 NA 14 CASSAGQTNYGYTF TGTGCCAGCAGCGCGGGACAGACTAACTATGGCTACACCTTC
NA TRBJ1-1 TRBV29-1 NA 14 CSVRKQVSNTEAFF TGCAGCGTTCGTAAACAGGTCTCGAACACTGAAGCTTTCTTT
NA TRBJ1-3 TRBV2 once 15 CASSVRLSSGNTIYF TGTGCCAGCAGTGTCAGGCTCAGCTCTGGAAACACCATATATTTT
TRBD2 TRBJ2-3 TRBV7-2 NA 16 CASSLGGGGSTDTQYF TGTGCCAGCAGCTTAGGTGGCGGGGGTAGCACAGATACGCAGTATTTT
TRBD2 TRBJ2-7 TRBV7-2 NA 14 CASSPVGSGGFSHF TGTGCCAGCAGCCCTGTGGGTAGCGGGGGGTTTAGTCACTTC
NA TRBJ1-6 TRBV6-5 few 14 CASSYKGRNSPLHF TGTGCCAGCAGTTACAAGGGGCGGAATTCACCCCTCCACTTT
NA TRBJ1-2 TRBV2 NA 13 CASTPEGDYGYTF TGTGCCAGCACCCCTGAGGGGGACTATGGCTACACCTTC
NA TRBJ2-1 TRBV7-2 NA 15 CASSKAGSSYNEQFF TGTGCCAGCAGCAAGGCGGGGTCAAGCTACAATGAGCAGTTCTTC
NA TRBJ2-5 TRBV2 NA 14 CASTPRGGLETQYF TGTGCCAGCACCCCGCGTGGGGGCTTGGAGACCCAGTACTTC
TRBD1 TRBJ2-7 TRBV30 NA 13 CAWVRDRGYEQYF TGTGCCTGGGTCCGGGACAGGGGCTACGAGCAGTACTTC
NA TRBJ1-2 TRBV7-2 NA 14 CASSFARATYGYTF TGTGCCAGCAGCTTTGCCAGGGCCACCTATGGCTACACCTTC
NA TRBJ2-1 TRBV6-1 NA 15 CASSLQGTSNNEQFF TGTGCCAGCAGTTTACAGGGGACTTCGAACAATGAGCAGTTCTTC
NA TRBJ2-3 TRBV6-5 NA 13 CASSRGLRDTQYF TGTGCCAGCAGTCGGGGACTCAGAGATACGCAGTATTTT
NA TRBJ1-5 TRBV5-1 NA 15 CASSVDGISNQPQHF TGCGCCAGCAGCGTGGACGGGATTAGCAATCAGCCCCAGCATTTT